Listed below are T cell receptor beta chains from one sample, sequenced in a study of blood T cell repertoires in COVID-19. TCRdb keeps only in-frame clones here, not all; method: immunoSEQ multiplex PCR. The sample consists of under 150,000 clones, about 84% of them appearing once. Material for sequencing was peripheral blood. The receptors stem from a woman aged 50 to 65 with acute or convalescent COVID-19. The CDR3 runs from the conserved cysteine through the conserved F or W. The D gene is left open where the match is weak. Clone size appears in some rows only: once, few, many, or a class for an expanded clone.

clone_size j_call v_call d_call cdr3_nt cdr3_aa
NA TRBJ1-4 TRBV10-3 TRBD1 TGTGCCATCAGTGAGCCACCGGGACAGGGTGGGGAAAAACTGTTTTTT CAISEPPGQGGEKLFF
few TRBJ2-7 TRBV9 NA TGTGCCAGCAGCGTTAGCGGTTTCTCCGAGCAGTACTTC CASSVSGFSEQYF
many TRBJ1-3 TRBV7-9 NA TGTGCCAGCAGCTTAGCCCGGTCAGGGGAGTACGGAAACACCATATATTTT CASSLARSGEYGNTIYF
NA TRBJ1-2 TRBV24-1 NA TGTGCCACCAGTGACCCCGAGGGGCAGGGGAGCAGCTATGGCTACACCTTC CATSDPEGQGSSYGYTF
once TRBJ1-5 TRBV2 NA TGTGCCAGCAGGGAAAGGAGGGGCCATAATCAGCCCCAGCATTTT CASRERRGHNQPQHF
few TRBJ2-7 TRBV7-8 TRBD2 TGTGCCAGCAGCGATAAGACTAGCGGGGGGAACGAGCAGTACTTC CASSDKTSGGNEQYF
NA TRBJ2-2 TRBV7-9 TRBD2 TGTGCCAGCAGCAGCCCCCCGGGACTAGCGGGGGGGAGCACCGGGGAGCTGTTTTTT CASSSPPGLAGGSTGELFF
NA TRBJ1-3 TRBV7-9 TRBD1 TGTGCCAGCAGACGTACAGGGGTTTCGGGAAACACCATATATTTT CASRRTGVSGNTIYF
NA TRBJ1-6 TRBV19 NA TGTGCCAGTGGACCTGGTCAGGGCTCACCCCTCCACTTT CASGPGQGSPLHF
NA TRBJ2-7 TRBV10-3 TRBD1 TGTGCCATCAGCGGGGGACAGGAAACACTCTACGAGCAGTACTTC CAISGGQETLYEQYF
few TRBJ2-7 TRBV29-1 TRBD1 TGCAGCGTTGGTGGGACAGGGTTCTATGACGAGCAGTACTTC CSVGGTGFYDEQYF
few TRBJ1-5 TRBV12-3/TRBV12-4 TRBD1 TGTGCCAGCAGTTTCTACAGGGGGCAGCCCCAGCATTTT CASSFYRGQPQHF
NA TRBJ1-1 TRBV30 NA TGTGCCTGGAGGGCGGAGTACACTGAAGCTTTCTTT CAWRAEYTEAFF
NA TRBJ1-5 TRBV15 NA TGTGCCACCAGCAGAATTCTCGGCGGTTCTCAGCCCCAGCATTTT CATSRILGGSQPQHF
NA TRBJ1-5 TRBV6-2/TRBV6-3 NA TGTGCCAGCAGTTACTCGATGGGGGCAGGGCAGCCCCAGCATTTT CASSYSMGAGQPQHF
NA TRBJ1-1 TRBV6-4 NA TGTGCCAGCAGTGCTGGCGGGGCGGAGACTGAAGCTTTCTTT CASSAGGAETEAFF
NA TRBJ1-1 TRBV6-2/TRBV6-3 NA TGTGCCAGCAGTTACCCAGGGGTTAACACTGAAGCTTTCTTT CASSYPGVNTEAFF
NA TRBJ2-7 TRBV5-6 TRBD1 TGTGCCAGCAGCCCCGGGGTGTGGCCGGGACAGGGGAACTACGAGCAGTACTTC CASSPGVWPGQGNYEQYF
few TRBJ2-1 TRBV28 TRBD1 TGTGCCAGCAGTATACAGGGGCGCCTTGAGCAGTTCTTC CASSIQGRLEQFF
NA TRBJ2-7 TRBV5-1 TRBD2 TGCGCCAGCAGCTTGGCCAATCTAGCGGGTACCTACGAGCAGTACTTC CASSLANLAGTYEQYF
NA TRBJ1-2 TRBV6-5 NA TGTGCCAGCAGTTACTCGGGGCGGATCGCCTATGGCTACACCTTC CASSYSGRIAYGYTF
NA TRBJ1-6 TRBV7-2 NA TGTGCCAGCAGCCCCCGGGACAATAATTCACCCCTCCACTTT CASSPRDNNSPLHF
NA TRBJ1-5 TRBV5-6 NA TGTGCCAGCAGCTTACAGGGTCTTGGGTCCCCCCAGCATTTT CASSLQGLGSPQHF
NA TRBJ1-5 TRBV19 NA TGTGCCAGTAGTATAGGGCTGGCCGCGCCCCAGCATTTT CASSIGLAAPQHF
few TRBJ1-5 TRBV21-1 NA TGTGCCAGCAGGCCTACTGCGGACAGGAGTCAGCCCCAGCATTTT CASRPTADRSQPQHF
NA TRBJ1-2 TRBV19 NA TGTGCCAGTAGCTTTCAGGGGTACGGCTATGGCTACACCTTC CASSFQGYGYGYTF
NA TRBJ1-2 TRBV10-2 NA TGCGCCAGCAGTGAACGACAGTCTAACTATGGCTACACCTTC CASSERQSNYGYTF
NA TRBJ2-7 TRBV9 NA TGTGCCAGCAGCGTAGACGGAGCAAATACCTACGAGCAGTACTTC CASSVDGANTYEQYF
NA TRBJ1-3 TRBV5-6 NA TGTGCCAGCAGCTTTATACAGAGCTCTGGAAACACCATATATTTT CASSFIQSSGNTIYF
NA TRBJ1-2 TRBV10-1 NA TGCGCCAGCAGTGATTGTATTAGCACCTTC CASSDCISTF
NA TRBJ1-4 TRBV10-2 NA TGCGCCAGCAGTCTTACAGGGAGCTCAACTAATGAAAAACTGTTTTTT CASSLTGSSTNEKLFF
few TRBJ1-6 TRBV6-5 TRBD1 TGTGCCAGCAGTATTCAGGGGGAGAATTCACCCCTCCACTTT CASSIQGENSPLHF
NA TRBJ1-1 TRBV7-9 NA TGTGCCAGCAGCCAGGACAGAGGGAACACTGAAGCTTTCTTT CASSQDRGNTEAFF
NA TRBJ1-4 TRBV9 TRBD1 TGTGCCAGCAGCGTAGATTTGGGGACAGGGACGGAAAAACTGTTTTTT CASSVDLGTGTEKLFF
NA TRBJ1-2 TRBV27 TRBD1 TGTGCCAGCAGTCCCCACAGGGGAATCAACTATGGCTACACCTTC CASSPHRGINYGYTF
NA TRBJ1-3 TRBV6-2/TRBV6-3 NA TGTGCCAGCAGTTACAAAACAGCCGGAGGAAACACCATATATTTT CASSYKTAGGNTIYF
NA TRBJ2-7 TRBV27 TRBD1 TGTGCCAGCAGACAGGGGGGTACCCACGAGCAGTACTTC CASRQGGTHEQYF
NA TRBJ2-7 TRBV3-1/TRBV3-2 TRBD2 TGTGCCAGCAGCCAATTGACTAGCGGGGCCATAGGGGAGCAGTACTTC CASSQLTSGAIGEQYF
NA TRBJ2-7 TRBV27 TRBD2 TGTGCCAGCAGATTGGGCCCCGGGAGGTTCTACGAGCAGTACTTC CASRLGPGRFYEQYF
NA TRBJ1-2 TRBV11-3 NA TGTGCCAGCAGCTTAGAAGCCTTAGGGCCCTTTGGAGGATATGGCTACACCTTC CASSLEALGPFGGYGYTF
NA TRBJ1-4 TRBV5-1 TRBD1 TGCGCCAGCAGCTTGGGTCAGGGGGCGGAAAAACTGTTTTTT CASSLGQGAEKLFF
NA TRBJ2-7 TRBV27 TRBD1 TGTGCCAGCAGTAACAGGGGTGTCGACGAGCAGTACTTC CASSNRGVDEQYF
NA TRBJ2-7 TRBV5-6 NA TGTGCCAGCAGTTCGGGGAGGTCCTACGAGCAGTACTTC CASSSGRSYEQYF
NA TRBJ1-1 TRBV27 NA TGTGCCAGCAGTTTTACCGGTTCGGGCGGGGGTTTCTTT CASSFTGSGGGFF
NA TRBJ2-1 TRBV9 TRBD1 TGTGCCAGCAGCGTAGGCCAGGGGGCGTCCAATGAGCAGTTCTTC CASSVGQGASNEQFF